This T cell receptor beta chain was observed in a study of T cell responses to AZD1222 COVID-19 vaccine. The CDR3 has 15 residues. Germline lookup yields CDR1 MDHEN and CDR2 SYDVKM. With 4 bases removed from V and 8 bases from J, the gap between germline ends came to 17 bases. This clone was found a few times. Its target is not known. Sequencing was performed with immunoSEQ multiplex PCR; in TCRdb, only in-frame clones are kept and a portion is missing. The data contain about 81,000 clones, approximately 90% of them seen just once; the ten biggest clones take up roughly 5%. Study findings and constraints: Baseline seropositivity characterized only a handful of AZD1222 recipients.

The sequencing used peripheral blood, collected 28 days after the second AZD1222 dose. V gene TRBV28 combines with J gene TRBJ1-4; maybe TRBD1 (6 bases). This clonotype originated in an adult who received the AZD1222 COVID-19 vaccine. The CDR3 reads CASSSPGGAGEKLFF. The CDR3 coding sequence is TGTGCCAGCAGTTCCCCGGGGGGGGCCGGGGAAAAACTGTTTTTT.